This TCR beta chain is drawn from a study of cytomegalovirus exposure and HLA in healthy donors. CDR3 length: 14 amino acids. The germline CDR1 and CDR2 sequences are SGHVS and FNYEAQ. V trimming: 3 bases; J trimming: 6 bases; junction bases outside the gene matches: 6. The PCR was carried out with 60 Vbeta primers and 13 Jbeta primers. Only in-frame clones appear in the TCRdb table, and some are missing; sequencing was by immunoSEQ multiplex PCR. The data hold roughly 67,000 clones, with over 75% observed a single time. Worth noting for this clone: Its antigen is undetermined.

Findings of the study overall: Fewer N-insertions than the 666-donor mean were reportedly shown by an Asian-associated ancestry cluster in a later analysis. Donor immune exposure was known only as CMV serostatus. Most CMV-associated TCR beta chains were later found to appear HLA-restricted. In a later analysis, HLA-associated TCR beta chains were more clonally expanded than equally common others.

This TCR derives from a man between 40 and 49 years old in good health and CMV-seronegative. The sequenced material came from PBMCs. This chain uses TRBV7-6 with TRBJ2-7; TRBD2 aligns across 9 bases. The CDR3 loop is CASSFRGLAFEQYF. CDR3 sequence (DNA): TGTGCCAGCAGCTTTCGTGGACTAGCGTTCGAGCAGTACTTC.